This passage covers 20 T cell receptor beta chains from one sample sequenced in a study of early T cells in non-severe SARS-CoV-2 infection. TCRdb re-called the 5' RACE reads with MiXCR, one entry per CDR3 protein. The table shows 43,000 or so distinct CDR3 sequences, with roughly 7% occurring only once. Sequencing used whole blood. Receptors were obtained from an adult who was a healthcare worker with PCR-confirmed SARS-CoV-2 infection or an uninfected control (not recorded which).

The chain has TRBV4-2 and TRBJ1-1; D call uncertain. The V end was cut by 0 bases, the J end by 8 bases, with 13 bases between. The germline V gene encodes CDR1 LGHNA and CDR2 YNFKEQ. CDR3 length equals 14 residues. The CDR3 region is CASSQDPAGSEAFF. CDR3 nucleotide sequence: TGTGCCAGCAGCCAAGATCCCGCCGGGTCCGAAGCTTTCTTT.

This clonotype has just one count. This chain links TRBV6-5 with TRBJ2-7, with D perhaps TRBD2 (5 bases). The CDR3 loop spans 15 amino acids. V lost 6 bases to trimming and J lost 5 bases, with 20 bases between them. Germline CDR1 MNHEY, CDR2 SVGAGI. This CDR3 is CASRISVAGLDEQYF. CDR3 bases: TGTGCCAGCAGGATATCCGTGGCGGGTTTGGACGAGCAGTACTTC.

This clonotype appeared a few times. V and J are TRBV12-3 or TRBV12-4 and TRBJ2-5, with D perhaps given as TRBD1 or TRBD2 (6 bases each). V lost 3 bases to trimming and J lost 3 bases, with 14 bases between them. There are 15 residues in the CDR3. The CDR3 nucleotides read TGTGCCAGCAGTTTTGGGGGGCTGGGGGAAGAGACCCAGTACTTC. Amino acid sequence: CASSFGGLGEETQYF.

The V gene is TRBV29-1, the J gene TRBJ2-7; perhaps TRBD1 as D (6 bases). The germline V gene has CDR1 SQVTM and CDR2 ANQGSEA. V was clipped by 6 bases and J by 2 bases, with 20 bases between them. The CDR3 spans 15 residues. CDR3 in DNA: TGCAGCGTCTCATCTGGACAGATTGGCCCCTACGAGCAGTACTTC. It encodes CSVSSGQIGPYEQYF.

This clonotype showed up many times. The rearrangement links TRBV3-1 to TRBJ1-5; D is possibly TRBD1 (5 bases). The CDR3 is 14 amino acids. Trimming took off 3 bases at V and 4 bases at J, with 10 bases between the two ends. The germline V gene encodes CDR1 LGHDT and CDR2 YNNKEL (reference sequence). CDR3 sequence (DNA): TGTGCCAGCAGCCACCACGGGGGGAATCAGCCCCAGCATTTT. It specifies CASSHHGGNQPQHF. The full variable domain, rest sourced from reference TRBV3-1 and TRBJ1-5, is DTAVSQTPKYLVTQMGNDKSIKCEQNLGHDTMYWYKQDSKKFLKIMFSYNNKELIINETVPNRFSPKSPDKAHLNLHINSLELGDSAVYFCASSHHGGNQPQHFGDGTRLSIL.

The V gene is TRBV12-3 or TRBV12-4, the J gene TRBJ2-1, with 7 bases that match TRBD1. V was pared by 6 bases and J by 2 bases, with 10 bases of the junction left unmatched. This CDR3 spans 16 amino acids. The CDR3 region is CASSRVKGATYNEQFF. Here the CDR3 DNA reads TGTGCCAGCAGCCGAGTCAAGGGGGCAACCTACAATGAGCAGTTCTTC.

A few counts support this clonotype. At one of its ends the junction is not consistent with the germline gene, which may arise from a read error. The chain has TRBV27 and TRBJ1-3; no firm D call. This CDR3 spans 13 amino acids. Germline loops: CDR1 MNHEY, CDR2 SMNVEV (reference sequence). The CDR3 DNA reads TGTGCCAACAGTTTCGGGCAAGGAAACACCATATATTTT. Translation: CANSFGQGNTIYF.

This clonotype was counted many times. CDR3 protein: CASSSLHTNYGYTF. The CDR3 bases are TGTGCCAGCAGTTCCTTACACACTAACTATGGCTACACCTTC. The V and J genes are TRBV28 and TRBJ1-2; D gene uncertain. The CDR3 totals 14 residues. Per germline, CDR1 MDHEN and CDR2 SYDVKM. Trimming removed 4 bases at V and 0 bases at J, with 9 bases between.

Only a few counts were recorded for this clonotype. The rearrangement uses TRBV7-6 and TRBJ1-5, with TRBD1 as a possible D gene (6 bases). Trimming shortened V by 1 base and J by 0 bases, and 7 bases separated the two germline ends. The CDR3 totals 15 residues. The germline V gene has CDR1 SGHVS and CDR2 FNYEAQ. This chain's CDR3 is CASSLVTGSNQPQHF. The CDR3 DNA follows: TGTGCCAGCAGCTTAGTGACAGGTAGCAATCAGCCCCAGCATTTT. Looking up the rest from reference TRBV7-6 and TRBJ1-5 gives the full variable domain: GAGVSQSPRYKVTKRGQDVALRCDPISGHVSLYWYRQALGQGPEFLTYFNYEAQQDKSGLPNDRFSAERPEGSISTLTIQRTEQRDSAMYRCASSLVTGSNQPQHFGDGTRLSIL.

This clonotype came up a few times. This rearrangement joins TRBV12-3 or TRBV12-4 to TRBJ2-1; possible D gene TRBD1, 5 bases. Trimming cost V 4 bases and J 6 bases, with 10 bases left between them. The CDR3 contains 13 residues. In DNA form, the CDR3 reads TGTGCCAGCAGTTATTATACAGGCAATGAGCAGTTCTTC. Amino acid sequence: CASSYYTGNEQFF.

This clonotype was seen a handful of times. The chain recombines TRBV11-1 with TRBJ2-1, with D possibly being TRBD1 (6 bases). The ends were cut back, 1 base at V and 7 bases at J, with 8 bases in the middle. In germline, CDR1 is SGHAT, CDR2 FQDESV (reference sequence). The CDR3 length is 13 residues. The CDR3 DNA sequence: TGTGCCAGCAGCTTAGTAAGGGGGAATGAGCAGTTCTTC. Its protein is CASSLVRGNEQFF. Full variable domain (rest looked up from reference TRBV11-1 and TRBJ2-1): EAEVAQSPRYKITEKSQAVAFWCDPISGHATLYWYRQILGQGPELLVQFQDESVVDDSQLPKDRFSAERLKGVDSTLKIQPAELGDSAMYLCASSLVRGNEQFFGPGTRLTVL.

This clonotype has at least ten counts. V gene TRBV5-4 combines with J gene TRBJ1-4, with 10 bases identical to TRBD1. Trimming took 0 bases from V and 5 from J; bases not matched to a gene: 4. This CDR3 region has 16 residues. CDR1 SGHNT and CDR2 YYREEE come from the germline V gene (reference sequence). The CDR3 nucleotides read TGTGCCAGCAGCTTGGCCGCGGGACAGGGGAATGAAAAACTGTTTTTT. This codes for CASSLAAGQGNEKLFF.

This clonotype was recorded many times. The CDR3: CASSPSSPGTEAFF. CDR3 sequence (DNA): TGTGCCAGCTCACCAAGTTCCCCTGGGACTGAAGCTTTCTTT. V gene TRBV18 combines with J gene TRBJ1-1; D is undetermined. V was shortened by 2 bases and J by 5 bases, with 12 bases between the two germline ends. CDR3 length: 14 residues. Per the germline V gene, CDR1 is KGHSH and CDR2 is LQKENI.

V is TRBV7-9 and J is TRBJ1-2; maybe TRBD1 (6 bases). From germline, CDR1 is SEHNR and CDR2 FQNEAQ (reference sequence). Trimming took 5 bases from V and 8 from J, leaving 15 bases between them. The CDR3 is made up of 13 amino acids. The CDR3 DNA reads as TGTGCCAGCAGCCGGAAACAGGGAAGCGGCTACACCTTC. The encoded protein is CASSRKQGSGYTF.

The rearrangement links TRBV7-2 to TRBJ2-5, with D possibly being TRBD2 (6 bases). Germline CDR1 and CDR2: SGHTA and FQGNSA. The CDR3 is 16 residues long. V gave up 3 bases and J gave up 0 bases, with 14 bases separating them. The CDR3 coding sequence is TGTGCCAGCAGCTTGGGGGACTCGGAGTACCAAGAGACCCAGTACTTC. Residues: CASSLGDSEYQETQYF.

This clonotype was detected only a few times. CDR3 sequence (DNA): TGTGCCAGCAGCCGACAAACACTGACCCAGTACTTC. Translation gives CASSRQTLTQYF. The rearrangement links TRBV28 to TRBJ2-5; no clear D gene. V gave up 6 bases and J gave up 7 bases, with 12 bases separating them. The CDR3 sequence is 12 residues long. Germline loops: CDR1 MDHEN, CDR2 SYDVKM.

The V and J genes are TRBV6-5 and TRBJ1-2; the D gene is possibly TRBD1 (5 bases). V was shortened by 2 bases and J by 4 bases, with 14 bases between the two germline ends. This CDR3 is built from 15 residues. CDR1 and CDR2 (germline): MNHEY, SVGAGI. The CDR3 coding sequence is TGTGCCAGCAGTTACGGGACGGTAGCCCCCTATGGCTACACCTTC. Translated, it gives CASSYGTVAPYGYTF.

This clonotype was detected a few times. The chain is built from TRBV4-3 and TRBJ1-1; possibly TRBD1 for D (5 bases). The V and J ends lost 4 bases and 0 bases respectively, with 21 bases between them. The CDR3 covers 18 residues. Germline CDR1 LGHNA, CDR2 YSLEER. For the CDR3, the DNA is TGCGCCAGCAGCCTCGACTTTCAGGGCGCGTACATGAACACTGAAGCTTTCTTT. The encoded protein is CASSLDFQGAYMNTEAFF.

This clonotype has ten or more counts. The chain carries TRBV5-1 and TRBJ2-1, with a possible D match to TRBD2 (6 bases). Germline CDR1 SGHRS, CDR2 YFSETQ. The length of the CDR3 is 13 residues. The V end lost 5 bases, the J end lost 6 bases, and 12 bases lay between the germline ends. CDR3 loop: CASRAPGANEQFF. The CDR3 coding sequence is TGCGCCAGCAGGGCCCCGGGAGCCAATGAGCAGTTCTTC.

This clonotype occurred a few times. The chain combines TRBV20-1 with TRBJ2-3; 7 bases map to TRBD1. This CDR3 region has 13 residues. J lost 6 bases, V lost 3 bases, and 6 bases had no gene match. Looked up from germline, CDR1 is DFQATT and CDR2 is SNEGSKA (reference sequence). The CDR3 region is CSASEGARDTQYF. CDR3 DNA sequence: TGCAGTGCTAGTGAGGGGGCGAGGGATACGCAGTATTTT.